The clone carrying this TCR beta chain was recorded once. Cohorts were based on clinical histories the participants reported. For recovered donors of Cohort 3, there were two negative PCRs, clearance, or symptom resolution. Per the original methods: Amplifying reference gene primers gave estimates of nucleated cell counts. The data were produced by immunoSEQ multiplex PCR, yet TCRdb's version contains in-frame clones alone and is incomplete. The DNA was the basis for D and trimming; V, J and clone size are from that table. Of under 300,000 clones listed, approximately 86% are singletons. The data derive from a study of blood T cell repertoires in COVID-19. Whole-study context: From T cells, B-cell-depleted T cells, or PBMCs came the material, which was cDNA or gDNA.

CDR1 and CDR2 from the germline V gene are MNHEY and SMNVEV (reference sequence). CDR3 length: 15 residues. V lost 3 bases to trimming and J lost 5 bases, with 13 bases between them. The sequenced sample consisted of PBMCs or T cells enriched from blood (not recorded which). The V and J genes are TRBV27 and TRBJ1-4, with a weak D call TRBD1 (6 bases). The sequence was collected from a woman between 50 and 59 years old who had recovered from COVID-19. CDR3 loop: CASSFLGRGNEKLFF. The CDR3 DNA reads TGTGCCAGCAGTTTTCTGGGCAGGGGCAATGAAAAACTGTTTTTT.